Below, 7 T cell receptor beta chains from the same sample are listed, as sequenced in a study of blood T cells in healthy people across ages. The use of a sample-barcoded 5' primer and a J-beta primer mix characterized a second PCR of roughly 7 to 11 cycles. TCRdb re-derived calls from the 5' RACE reads in MiXCR, one entry per CDR3 protein. The sample contains around 900,000 distinct CDR3 sequences, about 28% of which appear only once. The sequencing input was blood. The receptors derive from a woman older than 75 in good health.

In the case of this clonotype: Since a much larger clone is just one base distant, this may be a read error. V is TRBV6-1 and J is TRBJ2-5; 13 nucleotides match TRBD2. The CDR3 spans 17 residues. Germline V gene data show CDR1 as MNHNS and CDR2 as SASEGT. Germline trimming cut 6 bases from V and 11 bases from J; bases unmatched to any gene: 18. The CDR3 nucleotides are TGTGCCAGCAGCAAGCGCAGAACTAGCGGGGGGGCCAGTGAGCAGTACTTC. Its protein is CASSKRRTSGGASEQYF.

Many counts were recorded for this clonotype. This chain connects TRBV2 to TRBJ2-5; D remains ambiguous. Trimming removed 6 bases from V and 1 base from J, with 9 bases in between. The germline CDR1 and CDR2 sequences are SNHLY and FYNNEI. The CDR3 runs to 13 residues. The CDR3, as DNA: TGTGCCAGCAGGGTGGGCCCCCAAGAGACCCAGTACTTC. This gives the protein CASRVGPQETQYF.

The chain uses TRBV20-1 and TRBJ2-2; the match to TRBD2 covers 9 bases. Trimming at V came to 2 bases and at J to 5 bases, leaving 9 bases not matched to a gene. There are 16 residues in the CDR3. CDR1 and CDR2 from the germline V gene are DFQATT and SNEGSKA (reference sequence). The CDR3 sequence is CSARNGGGARTGELFF. In nucleotides, the CDR3 is TGCAGTGCTAGAAACGGCGGGGGGGCCAGAACCGGGGAGCTGTTTTTT.

At least ten counts were recorded for this clonotype. The rearrangement uses TRBV5-1 and TRBJ1-1; D gene unclear. Between the trimmed V and J ends, which lost 0 bases and 1 base, there was a span of 7 bases. This CDR3 region has 14 residues. Germline V gene lookup returns CDR1 SGHRS and CDR2 YFSETQ. The DNA for the CDR3 is TGCGCCAGCAGCTTGGAACCCCCGAACACTGAAGCTTTCTTT. The encoded protein is CASSLEPPNTEAFF.

A note on this clonotype: The junction shows a germline mismatch at one end, possibly a read error. V is TRBV18 and J is TRBJ2-1; 14 bases map to TRBD2. Per germline, CDR1 KGHSH and CDR2 LQKENI. The CDR3 is 15 residues long. The CDR3, as DNA: TGTGCCAGCTCACCGACTAGCGGGGGGGCCGGTGAGCAGCTCTTC. Amino acid sequence: CASSPTSGGAGEQLF.

The table lists this clonotype with many counts. V and J are TRBV7-2 and TRBJ2-1; 7 bases are shared with TRBD2. V lost 2 bases, J lost 4 bases, and 8 bases stayed unmatched. In germline, CDR1 is SGHTA, CDR2 FQGNSA. The CDR3 spans 16 residues. The CDR3 coding sequence is TGTGCCAGCAGCTTAAGGGGCGGGGGAGGATACAATGAGCAGTTCTTC. This gives the protein CASSLRGGGGYNEQFF.

Concerning this clonotype itself: This may arise from a read error, as a much more abundant clone is one base away. No conserved phenylalanine or tryptophan is present at the end of the CDR3, so a read error is the likely explanation. The chain combines TRBV30 with TRBJ1-1, with TRBD1 matching over 7 bases. The CDR3 is made up of 12 amino acids. Germline loops: CDR1 GTSNPN, CDR2 SVGIG (reference sequence). CDR3 region: CARDRLNTEAFY. DNA of the CDR3: TGTGCACGGGACAGACTGAACACTGAAGCTTTCTAT.